This T cell receptor (beta chain) was documented in a study of vaccination and CD4 T cells after COVID-19. Study details: In the convalescent cohort, there were six males and four females, two of them Hispanic.

The treatment is: approximately nine-day PBMC culture with coronavirus spike peptide pools or control peptides (ViraFEST assay). Collection of the unexposed donor's CD4+ T cells took place before the COVID-19 pandemic (2011-2018). ViraFEST relied on peptide pools to expand antigen-specific T cells; the TCRs were sequenced afterward. Cells received half-medium changes with fresh IL-2 medium on days 3 and 7. For this clonotype: No antigen is known for it.

V was cut by 5 bases and J by 1 base, with 11 bases left in between. This CDR3 comprises 14 residues. Cultured CD4+ T cell DNA was sequenced using the Oncomine TCR Beta short-read assay. Each CDR3 protein gets one entry after TCRdb re-called the PCR reads with MiXCR. The sample includes around 9,000 distinct CDR3 sequences, 30% to 40% of them seen just once. Overall study results and limits: There was no significant change from 21 to 38 median reactive clonotypes.

The sample comprised CD4+ T cells from blood, cultured in vitro. The chain is built from TRBV12-3 or TRBV12-4 and TRBJ1-1; D remains ambiguous. The TCR sequence derives from a human donor in good health. CDR3 nucleotides: TGTGCCAGCAGTCCGCAAACACGGAACACTGAAGCTTTCTTT. This sequence encodes CASSPQTRNTEAFF.